The clone carrying this T cell receptor beta chain was observed a few times. This sample stems from a study of T-cell reconstitution after alpha-beta-depleted transplantation in children. Preparation of the TCRbeta library involved a method that used unique molecular identifiers. Using its own MiXCR run on the PCR reads, TCRdb lists one record per CDR3 protein. The data show roughly 590,000 distinct CDR3 sequences, roughly 15% seen once. This clonotype was sampled from a human donor who donated a stem cell graft to a child with acute myeloid leukemia. Sequences were derived from PBMCs from the stem cell graft donor, sampled from the stem cell graft.

CDR3 in DNA: TGTGCCAGCAGCTTATTTCTTCCAGGCGGGGGTTACTTGGAGACCCAGTACTTC. Its protein is CASSLFLPGGGYLETQYF. This chain joins TRBV11-2 and TRBJ2-5, with 7 positions matching TRBD2. Looked up from germline, CDR1 is SGHAT and CDR2 is FQNNGV. The CDR3 totals 18 residues. J gave up 5 bases and V 2 bases, and 17 bases lay outside the gene matches.